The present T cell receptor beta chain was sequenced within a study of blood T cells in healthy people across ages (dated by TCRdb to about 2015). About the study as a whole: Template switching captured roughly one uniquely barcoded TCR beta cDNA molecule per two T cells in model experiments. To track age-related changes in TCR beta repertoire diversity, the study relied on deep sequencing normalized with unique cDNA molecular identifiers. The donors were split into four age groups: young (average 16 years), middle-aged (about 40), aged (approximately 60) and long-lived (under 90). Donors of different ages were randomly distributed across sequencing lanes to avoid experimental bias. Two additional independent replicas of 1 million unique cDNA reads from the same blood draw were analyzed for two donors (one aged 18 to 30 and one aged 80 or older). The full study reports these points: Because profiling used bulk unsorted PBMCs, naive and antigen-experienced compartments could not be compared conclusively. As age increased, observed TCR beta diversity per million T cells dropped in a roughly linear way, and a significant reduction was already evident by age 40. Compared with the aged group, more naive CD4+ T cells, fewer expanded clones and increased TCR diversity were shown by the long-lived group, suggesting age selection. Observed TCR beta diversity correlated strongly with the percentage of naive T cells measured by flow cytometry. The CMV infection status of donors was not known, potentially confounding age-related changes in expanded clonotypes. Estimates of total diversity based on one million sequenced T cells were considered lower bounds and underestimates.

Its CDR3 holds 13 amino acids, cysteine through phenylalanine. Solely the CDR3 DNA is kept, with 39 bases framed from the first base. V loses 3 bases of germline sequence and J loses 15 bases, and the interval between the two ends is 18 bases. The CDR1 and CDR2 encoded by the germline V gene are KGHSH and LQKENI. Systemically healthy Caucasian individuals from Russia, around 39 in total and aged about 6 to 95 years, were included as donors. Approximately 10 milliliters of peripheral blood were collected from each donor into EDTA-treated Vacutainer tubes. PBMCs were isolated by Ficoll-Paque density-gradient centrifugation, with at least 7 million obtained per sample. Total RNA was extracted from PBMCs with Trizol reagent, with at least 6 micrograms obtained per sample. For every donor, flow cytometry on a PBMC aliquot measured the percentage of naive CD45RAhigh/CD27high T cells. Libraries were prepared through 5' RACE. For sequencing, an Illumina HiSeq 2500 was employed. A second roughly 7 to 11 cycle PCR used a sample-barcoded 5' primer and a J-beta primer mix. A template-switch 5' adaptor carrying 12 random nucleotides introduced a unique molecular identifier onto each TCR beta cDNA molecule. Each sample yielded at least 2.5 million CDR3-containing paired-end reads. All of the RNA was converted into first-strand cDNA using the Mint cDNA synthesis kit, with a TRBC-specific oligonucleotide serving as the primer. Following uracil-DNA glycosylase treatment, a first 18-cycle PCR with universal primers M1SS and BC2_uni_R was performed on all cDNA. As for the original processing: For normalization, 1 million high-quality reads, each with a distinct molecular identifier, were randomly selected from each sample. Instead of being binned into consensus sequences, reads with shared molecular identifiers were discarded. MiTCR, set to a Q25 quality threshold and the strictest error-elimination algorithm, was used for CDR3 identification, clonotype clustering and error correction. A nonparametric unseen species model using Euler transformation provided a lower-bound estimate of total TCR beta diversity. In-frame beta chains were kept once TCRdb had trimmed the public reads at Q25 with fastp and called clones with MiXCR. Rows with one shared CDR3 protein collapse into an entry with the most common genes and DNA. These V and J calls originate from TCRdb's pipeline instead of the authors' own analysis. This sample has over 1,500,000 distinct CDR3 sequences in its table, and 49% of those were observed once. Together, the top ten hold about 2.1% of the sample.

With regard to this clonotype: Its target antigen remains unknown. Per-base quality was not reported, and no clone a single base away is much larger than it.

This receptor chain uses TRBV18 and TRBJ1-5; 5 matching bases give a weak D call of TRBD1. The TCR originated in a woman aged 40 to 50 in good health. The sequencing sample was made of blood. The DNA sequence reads TGTGCCAGCTCACCGAGCACCCAGGGAGGACTGCATTTT. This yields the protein CASSPSTQGGLHF.